This is a list of T cell receptor beta chains from one sample in a study of T-cell reconstitution after alpha-beta-depleted transplantation in children. MiXCR was run by TCRdb on the PCR reads, yielding one entry per CDR3 protein. The sample lists hundreds of thousands of distinct CDR3 sequences, around 9.6% occurring once. Sequenced here: PBMCs from the stem cell graft donor, sampled from the stem cell graft. The receptors shown here come from a human donor who donated a stem cell graft to a child with acute lymphoblastic leukemia. Each CDR3 is given without its conserved first and last residue.

j_call v_call cdr3_aa
TRBJ2-7 TRBV7-2 ASSPVGNEQY
TRBJ2-1 TRBV10-3 AITSGANEQF
TRBJ2-1 TRBV9 ASSVGGGGPVINEQF
TRBJ2-7 TRBV5-1 ASSLDPRNSYEQY
TRBJ1-2 TRBV12-3/TRBV12-4 ASSQLYRSNYGYT
TRBJ2-5 TRBV5-1 ASSLVTSGGQETQY
TRBJ2-1 TRBV6-5 ASSYFSGGASFNEQF
TRBJ1-1 TRBV6-8 ASSYDSFLMNTEAF
TRBJ1-1 TRBV18 ASSPLTGGMNTEAF
TRBJ1-5 TRBV7-2 ASSLVQGSNQPQH
TRBJ1-4 TRBV20-1 SVQATNEKLF
TRBJ2-1 TRBV14 ASSVGADNEQF
TRBJ2-6 TRBV6-5 ASSYGVSGANVLT
TRBJ2-1 TRBV5-1 ASSLAASGGYNEQF
TRBJ1-1 TRBV3-1 ASSLFSLRMGGMNTEAF
TRBJ2-1 TRBV10-1 ASSWTAYNEQF
TRBJ1-5 TRBV7-2 ASSLGGQPQH
TRBJ2-2 TRBV2 ASRSGVLNTGELF
TRBJ1-4 TRBV7-2 ASSLEMSTPRLF
TRBJ2-5 TRBV7-9 ASSLEVAETQY
TRBJ2-7 TRBV11-2 ASEGGLGDEQY
TRBJ1-5 TRBV3-1 ASSHRSGPQH
TRBJ1-5 TRBV12-3/TRBV12-4 ASSPGDRPWQPQH
TRBJ2-7 TRBV3-1 ASSSRRDRYEQY
TRBJ2-7 TRBV12-3/TRBV12-4 ASSTGYSYEQY
TRBJ2-3 TRBV5-1 ASSLLSTIDTQY
TRBJ2-5 TRBV27 ASSPRPNSGGAGETQY
TRBJ1-1 TRBV12-3/TRBV12-4 ASSLLRTSLENTEAF